A single sample gave rise to the 5 T cell receptor beta chains below, sequenced in a study of lymphopenia after photon versus proton radiotherapy. Sequencing was performed with immunoSEQ multiplex PCR; in TCRdb, only in-frame clones are kept and a portion is missing. The data show 35,000 to 45,000 clones, with around four fifths seen just once and around a quarter held by the top ten. Sequencing was performed on peripheral blood, taken from a patient treated with proton-based radiotherapy. The receptors stem from a woman between 65 and 79 years old with pancreatic cancer.

J is TRBJ2-2 and V is TRBV5-4, with TRBD2 identical over 7 bases. J was trimmed by 4 bases and V by 4 bases; bases with no gene match: 10. Germline CDR1 and CDR2: SGHNT and YYREEE (reference sequence). The CDR3 contains 16 residues. CDR3 nucleotides: TGTGCCAGCAGCCCGGGGGGTTCGGGCCCCACCGGGGAGCTGTTTTTT. Its protein product is CASSPGGSGPTGELFF.

The sample holds one count of this clone. The gene calls are TRBV7-4 and TRBJ1-5; the D gene is possibly TRBD1 (6 bases). Looked up from germline, CDR1 is SGHVT and CDR2 is SQSDAQ. V lost 1 base and J lost 5, with 27 bases in between. The CDR3 is 20 residues long. The CDR3 coding sequence is TGTGCCAGCAGCTTAGATGGCCCTCGCCCACAGGGTATTATTTATCAGCCCCAGCATTTT. This translates into CASSLDGPRPQGIIYQPQHF.

The chain carries TRBV5-6 and TRBJ2-7; D is perhaps TRBD2 (6 bases). CDR3 length: 16 amino acids. The germline CDR1 and CDR2 sequences are SGHDT and YYEEEE. With 3 bases removed from V and 6 bases from J, the gap between germline ends came to 22 bases. The DNA for the CDR3 is TGTGCCAGCAGCTCGTCACTAGGGGCCTGGAGGGGCGAGCAGTACTTC. This sequence encodes CASSSSLGAWRGEQYF.

The rearrangement links TRBV30 to TRBJ1-2; 7 positions match TRBD1. V shed 0 bases, J shed 4 bases, and the junction held 8 bases outside the gene matches. The length of the CDR3 is 15 residues. Per germline, CDR1 GTSNPN and CDR2 SVGIG (reference sequence). The CDR3 coding sequence is TGTGCCTGGAGTGTACCACAGGGGACGCGCTATGGCTACACCTTC. It codes for CAWSVPQGTRYGYTF.

The rearrangement uses TRBV19 and TRBJ1-4; D call uncertain. Trimming stripped 6 bases from V and 1 base from J, with 6 bases between. Looked up from germline, CDR1 is LNHDA and CDR2 is SQIVND (reference sequence). The CDR3 totals 13 residues. In nucleotides, the CDR3 is TGTGCCAGTAGGCGGGTAACTAATGAAAAACTGTTTTTT. Amino acid sequence: CASRRVTNEKLFF.